The rows below give T cell receptor beta chains drawn from one sample of a study of shared clonotypes between healthy human individuals. This table comes from immunoSEQ multiplex PCR, and its TCRdb copy is limited to in-frame clones, with some not included. There are some 470,000 clones in the sample; around 80% occur only once, and over 10% lies in the top ten. The material sequenced was PBMCs. The receptors shown here come from a woman aged 40 to 50 in good health. Some clones in this sample may be carry-over from other donors' samples. CDR3s include the opening cysteine and the closing phenylalanine or tryptophan. A D gene is named only where the DNA matches it firmly. Rows may omit the clone size; those that give it use once, few, many or a size class.

d_gene	abundance	v_gene	j_gene	CDR3nt	CDR3aa
.	once	TRBV7-2	TRBJ2-1	TGTGCCAGCAGCTTAAATAGACAGGCGAGCTCCTACAATGAGCAGTTCTTC	CASSLNRQASSYNEQFF
TRBD1	.	TRBV28	TRBJ1-5	TGTGCCAGCCAGGGGGTGAGAAATCAGCCCCAGCATTTT	CASQGVRNQPQHF
.	.	TRBV28	TRBJ2-1	TGTGCCAGCAGTCTTACTAGAGGGGCCTACAATGAGCAGTTCTTC	CASSLTRGAYNEQFF
.	once	TRBV11-2	TRBJ2-3	TGTGCCAGCAGTTCCTCCGGGGGCCGCACAGATACGCAGTATTTT	CASSSSGGRTDTQYF
TRBD1	many	TRBV29-1	TRBJ1-2	TGCAGCGTGGGACAGGGTGGCTACACCTTC	CSVGQGGYTF
.	.	TRBV10-2	TRBJ2-7	TGCGCCAGCAGTGAGGGCGTCTACGAGCAGTACTTC	CASSEGVYEQYF
TRBD1	once	TRBV28	TRBJ2-5	TGTGCCAGCAGGAAATCGGGACAGCTTACCCAGTACTTC	CASRKSGQLTQYF
.	.	TRBV4-2	TRBJ1-2	TGTGCCAGCAGCCAGGCGGGGACACCGACTAACTATGGCTACACCTTC	CASSQAGTPTNYGYTF
TRBD2	.	TRBV7-9	TRBJ2-5	TGTGCCAGCAGACCGGGGGGGGCACTTTCGGAGACCCAGTACTTC	CASRPGGALSETQYF
TRBD2	.	TRBV4-3	TRBJ2-3	TGCGCCAGCAGCCAAGAGACTAGCGGGAGAAATACGCAGTATTTT	CASSQETSGRNTQYF
TRBD2	once	TRBV7-9	TRBJ2-7	TGTGCCAGCAGCGAACTAGCGGGAGGCGAGCAGTACTTC	CASSELAGGEQYF
TRBD1	once	TRBV5-5	TRBJ1-2	TGTGCCAGCACCCCCGGGACAGGGGGGTATGGCTACACCTTC	CASTPGTGGYGYTF
.	.	TRBV9	TRBJ2-2	TGTGCCAGCAGCGTAGTGACCGGGGAGCTGTTTTTT	CASSVVTGELFF